This T cell receptor beta chain is drawn from a study of blood T cell repertoires in COVID-19. Study background: The study drew acute and convalescent COVID-19 samples from the United States, Italy and Spain. Sample material is recorded as cDNA or gDNA derived from T cells, B-cell-depleted T cells, or PBMCs.

With 2 bases clipped from V and 6 bases from J, the junction kept 18 bases outside the gene matches. This CDR3 contains 18 residues. In germline, CDR1 is SGHAT, CDR2 FQNNGV. Original handling: From reference gene primer amplification, estimates of nucleated cell counts were derived. Clones were sequenced by immunoSEQ multiplex PCR, and TCRdb holds only the in-frame ones, with some missing. V and J calls plus clone size are reproduced from that table; the DNA served to infer D and trimming. The table has over 250,000 clones, about 88% seen once. The receptor's source is a man in his sixties who had recovered from COVID-19. What was sequenced was peripheral blood. V and J are TRBV11-2 and TRBJ2-7; 8 bases line up with TRBD1. The CDR3 DNA is TGTGCCAGCAGCTTAAGAGTAGACGGGGGACAGGTAGGCCGCGAGCAGTACTTC. Translating gives CASSLRVDGGQVGREQYF. The full variable domain, completed using reference TRBV11-2 and TRBJ2-7, is EAGVAQSPRYKIIEKRQSVAFWCNPISGHATLYWYQQILGQGPKLLIQFQNNGVVDDSQLPKDRFSAERLKGVDSTLKIQPAKLEDSAVYLCASSLRVDGGQVGREQYFGPGTRLTVT.